Following are 14 T cell receptor beta chains from one sample sequenced in a study of blood T cells in healthy people across ages. Combining a sample-barcoded 5' primer with a J-beta primer mix, a second PCR ran for about 6 to 12 cycles. TCRdb processed the 5' RACE reads anew with MiXCR; each CDR3 protein has one entry. The sample has approximately 810,000 distinct CDR3 sequences, under 35% seen once; the top ten hold 15% to 20%. The sequencing input was blood. These receptors originate from a woman older than 75 in good health.

This clonotype turned up a few times. The chain has TRBV5-1 and TRBJ1-1; 10 bases are a match to TRBD1. V gave up 2 bases and J gave up 9 bases; unmatched junction bases: 4. Germline assignment: CDR1 SGHRS and CDR2 YFSETQ. The CDR3 is 13 residues long. DNA for the CDR3: TGCGCCAGCAGCTTAGGACAGGGGGATCAAGCTTTCTTT. Its protein product is CASSLGQGDQAFF.

This clonotype was seen more than once but under ten times. A much larger clone differs from this one at a single base, so this may be a read error. The rearrangement joins TRBV20-1 to TRBJ2-5; TRBD2 matches at 10 bases. V dropped 1 base and J dropped 11; count of bases not matched to a gene: 19. Germline V gene sequence: CDR1 DFQATT, CDR2 SNEGSKA (reference sequence). The CDR3 is 17 residues long. CDR3 in amino acids: CSARVTSGEQYKNEQYF. Written as DNA, the CDR3 is TGCAGTGCTAGAGTTACTAGCGGGGAGCAGTATAAGAATGAGCAGTACTTC.

The chain combines TRBV20-1 with TRBJ2-3; D assignment may be TRBD1 or TRBD2 (5 bases each). The CDR3 has 13 residues. Germline CDR1 DFQATT, CDR2 SNEGSKA (reference sequence). V was cut by 5 bases and J by 8 bases, with 17 bases left in between. The CDR3 DNA follows: TGCAGTGCTTCCGCCCTCGGGGCCACTACGCAGTATTTT. It translates to CSASALGATTQYF.

This clonotype was found once. CDR3 sequence reads: CASSVKKTVNTEAFF. The CDR3 DNA is TGTGCCAGCAGTGTCAAAAAGACCGTGAACACTGAAGCTTTCTTT. The chain links TRBV6-1 to TRBJ1-1; no definite D call. Germline V lookup: CDR1 MNHNS, CDR2 SASEGT. The CDR3 runs to 15 residues. V shed 4 bases and J shed 0 bases, with 12 bases lying between them.

The chain carries TRBV11-3 and TRBJ2-5, with 10 bases aligning to TRBD2. This CDR3 comprises 17 residues. The V and J ends lost 2 bases and 6 bases, in that order; junction bases with no gene match: 12. The germline CDR1 and CDR2 sequences are SGHNT and YENEEA. CDR3 in DNA: TGTGCCAGCAGCTTACGCCCCAGCGGGGGGGCCGTAAAGACCCAGTACTTC. This gives the protein CASSLRPSGGAVKTQYF.

The chain carries TRBV20-1 and TRBJ1-2, with a tentative D call TRBD1 (6 bases). CDR3 length equals 14 residues. Between the trimmed V and J ends, which lost 2 bases and 8 bases, there was a span of 18 bases. Germline V gene data show CDR1 as DFQATT and CDR2 as SNEGSKA (reference sequence). CDR3 DNA sequence: TGCAGTGCTAGAATCGAATTAACCAGGGGCGGCTACACCTTC. Amino acid sequence: CSARIELTRGGYTF.

This clonotype was recorded a few times. A clone one base away is much larger, so this may be a read error. V and J are TRBV5-1 and TRBJ2-7; the match to TRBD2 covers 15 bases. Germline V gives CDR1 SGHRS, CDR2 YFSETQ. CDR3 length: 18 residues. V shed 1 base, J shed 7 bases, and the junction held 12 bases outside the gene matches. CDR3 sequence: CASSLPRTSGGANDEQYF. The CDR3 DNA is TGCGCCAGCAGCTTGCCTCGGACTAGCGGGGGGGCCAATGATGAGCAGTACTTC.

This clonotype turned up a few times. The chain is built from TRBV6-2 or TRBV6-3 and TRBJ1-5; D may be TRBD1 (5 bases). CDR3 length: 15 residues. The germline V gene encodes CDR1 MNHEY and CDR2 SVGEGT. V lost 6 bases and J lost 0, with 12 bases in between. CDR3 in DNA: TGTGCCAGCAGGCGGGGGATCTCTAGCAATCAGCCCCAGCATTTT. Translation: CASRRGISSNQPQHF.

This clonotype was found many times. The genes are TRBV30 and TRBJ1-1; possibly TRBD1 for D (5 bases). The CDR3 consists of 13 residues. The ends were cut back, 5 bases at V and 0 bases at J, with 10 bases in the middle. CDR1 is GTSNPN and CDR2 is SVGIG in the germline V gene (reference sequence). This CDR3 reads CAWRRQMNTEAFF. CDR3 DNA: TGTGCCTGGCGTAGACAGATGAACACTGAAGCTTTCTTT.

This clonotype was seen more than once but under ten times. This chain uses TRBV6-2 or TRBV6-3 with TRBJ2-2, with D hard to call. Germline V gene lookup returns CDR1 MNHEY and CDR2 SVGEGT. The CDR3 covers 15 residues. V was shortened by 5 bases and J by 8 bases, with 18 bases between the two germline ends. CDR3 nucleotides: TGTGCCAGCAGTAGTCTGACCTATCCCTCTGGGGAGCTGTTTTTT. Translation: CASSSLTYPSGELFF.

Concerning this clonotype itself: A clone one base away is much larger, so this may be a read error. J is TRBJ2-3 and V is TRBV10-1; D unresolved. Trimming left V 9 bases short and J 11 bases short, with 15 bases between. This CDR3 spans 11 amino acids. Germline CDR1 is WNHNN and CDR2 is SYGVQD (reference sequence). CDR3 loop: CARIWGHMQYF. In DNA form, the CDR3 reads TGCGCCAGGATTTGGGGTCATATGCAGTATTTT.

In its sample, this clonotype was seen many times. The gene calls are TRBV20-1 and TRBJ2-3; a weak D match, TRBD1 (6 bases). Trimming left V 4 bases short and J 0 bases short, with 14 bases between. The CDR3 sequence is 15 residues long. The germline V gene has CDR1 DFQATT and CDR2 SNEGSKA (reference sequence). CDR3 protein: CSAKRTDTSTDTQYF. The DNA of the CDR3 is TGCAGTGCTAAGAGGACAGACACTAGCACAGATACGCAGTATTTT.

A remark on this clonotype: A much larger clone is a single base away; this may be a read error. J is TRBJ2-3 and V is TRBV5-1, with a weak D call TRBD2 (5 bases). V was shortened by 7 bases and J by 0 bases, with 18 bases between the two germline ends. From germline, CDR1 is SGHRS and CDR2 YFSETQ. This CDR3 has 16 residues. The CDR3 bases are TGCGCCAGCGGCTCTGCGTCCGGGGTCAGCACAGATACGCAGTATTTT. It translates to CASGSASGVSTDTQYF.

V and J are TRBV6-5 and TRBJ2-5; possibly TRBD1 for D (5 bases). Germline V gives CDR1 MNHEY, CDR2 SVGAGI. The length of the CDR3 is 13 residues. V dropped 6 bases and J dropped 11 bases, with 19 bases sitting between them. The CDR3 nucleotides are TGTGCCAGCAGGTACAGGTCCACTTATGAGCAGTACTTC. Amino acids: CASRYRSTYEQYF.